These 12 T cell receptor beta chains share one sample of origin, sequenced in a study of T cells in Graves' hyperthyroidism and ophthalmopathy. Researchers took RNA transcripts and amplified the TCR beta CDR3 regions from them. First-round RT-PCR with HTBI primers amplified the TCR CDR3 region. TCRdb re-analysed the multiplex PCR reads in MiXCR, keeping a single row per CDR3 protein. The data show hundreds of thousands of distinct CDR3 sequences, about 45% seen once. What was sequenced was peripheral blood or thyroid tissue (not recorded which). The origin of the receptors is an adult man with Graves' disease, either hyperthyroidism or ophthalmopathy (not recorded which).

A few counts support this clonotype. This sequence joins TRBV7-8 and TRBJ2-7, with D tentatively TRBD2 (6 bases). The V gene's germline CDR1 is SGHVS and CDR2 FQNEAQ. The germline V and J ends were trimmed by 1 base and 1 base, with 17 bases remaining between them. CDR3 length equals 17 residues. The CDR3 is CASSLVGGGSGSYEQYF. The DNA for the CDR3 is TGTGCCAGCAGCTTAGTCGGGGGTGGCTCGGGGTCCTACGAGCAGTACTTC.

There are a few counts of this clonotype. The chain carries TRBV2 and TRBJ1-1; a possible D gene is TRBD1 (6 bases). This CDR3 is built from 13 residues. Per germline, CDR1 SNHLY and CDR2 FYNNEI. Trimming stripped 4 bases from V and 3 bases from J, with 9 bases between. CDR3 sequence (DNA): TGTGCCAGCAGTGGTAACAGGGACACTGAAGCTTTCTTT. This translates into CASSGNRDTEAFF. The variable domain in full, completed from reference TRBV2 and TRBJ1-1, reads EPEVTQTPSHQVTQMGQEVILRCVPISNHLYFYWYRQILGQKVEFLVSFYNNEISEKSEIFDDQFSVERPDGSNFTLKIRSTKLEDSAMYFCASSGNRDTEAFFGQGTRLTVV.

The J gene is TRBJ2-7, the V gene TRBV7-8; 7 bases align to TRBD2. After removal of 9 bases from V and 2 bases from J, the junction contained 19 bases not matched to a gene. Per germline, CDR1 SGHVS and CDR2 FQNEAQ. CDR3 length: 17 residues. The CDR3 here is CASTPRGGGLGTYEQYF. The DNA of the CDR3 is TGTGCCAGTACCCCAAGAGGCGGGGGATTAGGAACCTACGAGCAGTACTTC.

This clonotype was seen a handful of times. The gene calls are TRBV5-6 and TRBJ1-5; perhaps TRBD1 as D (6 bases). This CDR3 spans 16 amino acids. Deletions cut 1 base from V and 2 bases from J, with 13 bases between. CDR1 and CDR2 from the germline V gene are SGHDT and YYEEEE. The CDR3 sequence is CASSLRQGYGNQPQHF. CDR3 nucleotide sequence: TGTGCCAGCAGCTTGAGGCAGGGGTATGGCAATCAGCCCCAGCATTTT.

This clonotype was recorded many times. The chain links TRBV2 to TRBJ2-5, with D possibly being TRBD1 (6 bases). V lost 8 bases and J 3 bases, leaving 13 bases between the germline ends. The CDR3 sequence is 13 residues long. Germline V gene data show CDR1 as SNHLY and CDR2 as FYNNEI. The CDR3 loop reads CASQGQSKETQYF. The CDR3 DNA follows: TGTGCCAGCCAAGGACAGTCAAAAGAGACCCAGTACTTC.

The sample holds many counts of this clonotype. The V call is TRBV15, the J call TRBJ1-5; D gene uncertain. The V and J ends lost 11 bases and 2 bases respectively, with 16 bases between them. The CDR3 runs 14 residues. Germline assignment: CDR1 LNHNV and CDR2 YYDKDF (reference sequence). CDR3 region: CAPLRATGNQPQHF. DNA for the CDR3: TGTGCCCCTCTCCGGGCTACGGGCAATCAGCCCCAGCATTTT.

The rearrangement uses TRBV5-8 and TRBJ1-4; D is possibly TRBD1 (5 bases). The CDR3 has 15 residues. Germline V gene lookup returns CDR1 SGHTS and CDR2 YDEGEE. Trimming left V 5 bases short and J 7 bases short, with 18 bases between. The CDR3 bases are TGTGCCAGCAGTACCCCGGGACGGAGTCCTGAAAAACTGTTTTTT. It is translated as CASSTPGRSPEKLFF.

The chain links TRBV15 to TRBJ2-5; TRBD2 matches 7 bases. Losses at the gene ends were 5 bases for V and 9 bases for J; bases not matched to a gene: 9. This CDR3 contains 13 residues. Germline V lookup: CDR1 LNHNV, CDR2 YYDKDF (reference sequence). CDR3 bases: TGTGCCACCAGCTCGGGGAGGGATCAGCCCCAGTACTTC. Its translation: CATSSGRDQPQYF.

The chain combines TRBV12-3 or TRBV12-4 with TRBJ1-5; D gene uncertain. Between the trimmed V and J ends, which lost 3 bases and 4 bases, there was a span of 7 bases. This CDR3 comprises 13 residues. The CDR3 region has the DNA TGTGCCAGCAGTTTTACAGAGAATCAGCCCCAGCATTTT. Protein sequence: CASSFTENQPQHF.

The chain combines TRBV7-4 with TRBJ2-7; 7 nucleotides match TRBD2. The germline CDR1 and CDR2 sequences are SGHVT and SQSDAQ. The CDR3 spans 14 residues. The J segment lost 2 bases and the V segment lost 3 bases, leaving 4 bases of the junction unmatched. DNA of the CDR3: TGTGCCAGCAGCTTTGAGGGAGGGACCTACGAGCAGTACTTC. This translates into CASSFEGGTYEQYF. Full variable domain (remainder filled in from reference TRBV7-4 and TRBJ2-7): GAGVSQSPRYKVAKRGRDVALRCDSISGHVTLYWYRQTLGQGSEVLTYSQSDAQRDKSGRPSGRFSAERPERSVSTLKIQRTEQGDSAVYLCASSFEGGTYEQYFGPGTRLTVT.

The chain recombines TRBV15 with TRBJ2-5; 7 positions match TRBD1. The CDR3 is 12 amino acids. Germline loops: CDR1 LNHNV, CDR2 YYDKDF (reference sequence). The CDR3 sequence: CATRQGRETQYF. The CDR3 nucleotides are TGTGCTACCCGACAGGGAAGGGAGACCCAGTACTTC.

The gene calls are TRBV10-2 and TRBJ1-2; D uncertain. V dropped 6 bases and J dropped 3 bases, with 17 bases sitting between them. The germline V gene has CDR1 WSHSY and CDR2 SAAADI. This CDR3 contains 15 residues. The CDR3 here is CASSPGRATDYGYTF. The CDR3 region has the DNA TGCGCCAGCAGCCCTGGACGGGCCACTGACTATGGCTACACCTTC.